One TCR beta chain is described in this entry. Which antigen it targets is not known. The input lacks base qualities; no much larger clone sits a single base away. The data originate from a study of shared clonotypes between healthy human individuals (dated by TCRdb to between 2020 and 2021). Looking at the study overall: The cohort included three men and a couple of women between 18 and 49 years of age. Between about 0.8 and 9 billion PBMCs per donor were obtained by leukapheresis. To estimate repertoire size and how much clonotypes are shared between individuals, the study performed deep sequencing of blood TCR repertoires from about five healthy adults. For each donor, CD4 naive and CD4 memory were each run on three plates, CD8 naive on two plates, and CD8 memory on one plate. To increase sequencing depth and limit assay-specific biases, TCR repertoire library preparation and sequencing were carried out by different laboratories using diverse techniques. General conclusions and limits of the study: Sampling was restricted to blood, and TCR repertoires in tissue are likely to differ from TCR repertoires in blood. Pairwise subsampling indicated that sequencing depth was expected to affect the degree of clonotype sharing among donors. When several donors were compared, the shared fraction of clonotypes was around 5% for naive CD4, around 3.5% for naive CD8, 2.3% for memory CD4, and around 0.4% for memory CD8. Compared with non-shared clonotypes, the clonotypes found in all four sorted-subset donors had higher generation probabilities. Because the study included a small number of donors, the genetic and exposure-history diversity represented was limited. Naive subsets generally had larger estimated clonotype richness than memory subsets. Rarefaction of sorted-subset datasets indicated incomplete sequencing despite the large sequencing depth.

TCR CDR3 regions were amplified from genomic DNA by multiplex PCR using the deep immunoSEQ assay. Genomic DNA extracted from each cell subset was distributed evenly over all wells of several immunoSEQ 96-well plates, and each plate served as one replicate. For sorted subsets, roughly 200 ng of genomic DNA, equivalent to 30,000 or so T cell genomes, went into each replicate PCR. Purified libraries were measured with a Qubit 3.0 fluorometer, size-checked on a Bioanalyzer 2100, and measured again with the KAPA Library Quantification kit. Each immunoSEQ 96-well plate was sequenced on its own single-read 150-cycle Illumina NextSeq 550 flow cell. The authors' analysis ran thus. Because the immunoSEQ output included only junctional sequences and no quality scores, the filtering could not be the same as the filtering used for full-length reads. To assign V/J genes and CDR3, sequences were annotated using PyIR, a Python wrapper for IgBLAST v1.9, with IMGT germline references. Reads were removed for weak V/J assignments (E-value above 1e-6), missing CDR3, stop codons, out-of-frame junctions, or ambiguous translated residues. V3J clonotypes were defined by identical inferred V gene, J gene, and CDR3 amino acid sequence. Percentage overlap between repertoires was calculated by dividing the number of shared unique clonotypes by the size of the smaller repertoire. Richness of each repertoire was evaluated using RTK rarefaction, the Chao1 estimator, and Recon v2.1 estimates of unobserved clonotypes. OLGA was used to compute generation probabilities for all TCRbeta clonotypes that the gDNA method yielded from a handful of donors. Imported from immuneACCESS, the table was reduced by TCRdb to in-frame sequences with V and J called. These copies leave out some clones; in studies compared against another copy, an unresolved V gene accounts for under half, and the cause of the remainder is not known. The DNA gave D and trimming, while V, J and clone size come from that table. For this sample the table gives over a million clones, of which approximately 70% were detected only once. In total, the top ten clones hold over 1.3% of the sample.

Donors were healthy HIV-negative adults with no recently reported acute infections or vaccinations. Every donor was a Caucasian adult residing in Nashville, Tennessee, USA. CD4+ T cells were enriched through magnetic negative selection, after which naive cells were positively selected on CD45RA and the remaining negative fraction served as the memory subset. Blood was obtained by leukapheresis, after which PBMCs were separated by Ficoll-Histopaque density gradient centrifugation and cryopreserved in liquid nitrogen vapor phase. Analytical flow cytometry was used to check the purity and quantity of every magnetically sorted T cell population. Genomic DNA was isolated from each sorted fraction and quantified by UV absorbance on a Nanodrop 2000c. The CDR3 goes from the cysteine to the phenylalanine over 15 residues. The CDR3 DNA has 45 bases and is translated from base 1. Trimming removed 3 bases from V and 7 bases from J; the gene matches leave 4 bases unexplained. Reading the germline V gene gives CDR1 SGHRS and CDR2 YFSETQ.

The chain uses TRBV5-1 and TRBJ2-1, with TRBD2 identical over 13 junction bases. Sequenced sample: memory CD4+ T cells sorted from blood. The cell subset or site label, read with the paper, signifies: CD45RA-negative fraction. The receptor was derived from a young man in good health. The nucleotides read TGCGCCAGCAGCTCACTAGCGGGAGGGGAAAATGAGCAGTTCTTC. This yields the protein CASSSLAGGENEQFF.